Listed below are T cell receptor beta chains from one sample, sequenced in a study of blood T cell repertoires in COVID-19. Profiling relied on immunoSEQ multiplex PCR, and the TCRdb table lists in-frame clones only, not all of them. This table has 200,000 or so clones, 75% to 90% appearing once. Sequencing was performed on peripheral blood. Receptor source: a human donor in a cohort sampled during active COVID-19. Both conserved end residues are part of each CDR3. The D gene is left open where the match is weak. Where a row states a size, it is once, few, many or the class of an expanded clone; other rows omit it.

V gene	CDR3 length	clone size	J gene	D gene	CDR3 protein	CDR3 DNA
TRBV7-9	15	NA	TRBJ2-1	NA	CASSPGQRADNEQFF	TGTGCCAGCAGCCCTGGCCAGCGGGCTGACAATGAGCAGTTCTTC
TRBV27	17	NA	TRBJ2-7	TRBD1	CASSKPTGGRQFNEQYF	TGTGCCAGCAGTAAGCCGACAGGGGGCCGTCAGTTCAACGAGCAGTACTTC
TRBV18	16	NA	TRBJ1-3	TRBD1	CASFGQALFSGNTIYF	TGTGCCAGCTTCGGACAGGCCCTCTTCTCTGGAAACACCATATATTTT
TRBV28	13	NA	TRBJ2-7	NA	CASTPPRTYEQYF	TGTGCCAGCACCCCCCCCAGAACCTACGAGCAGTACTTC
TRBV4-3	16	NA	TRBJ1-2	TRBD1	CASSQDKDRGPNGYTF	TGCGCCAGCAGCCAAGATAAGGACAGGGGGCCGAATGGCTACACCTTC
TRBV11-1	15	NA	TRBJ2-7	NA	CASSLQPPPGNEQYF	TGTGCCAGCAGCCTCCAACCTCCACCGGGGAACGAGCAGTACTTC
TRBV19	16	NA	TRBJ1-4	TRBD1	CASSTRPTGGNEKLFF	TGTGCCAGTAGTACCCGCCCGACAGGGGGCAATGAAAAACTGTTTTTT
TRBV7-9	15	NA	TRBJ2-2	NA	CASSYREANTGELFF	TGTGCCAGCAGCTACAGGGAAGCGAACACCGGGGAGCTGTTTTTT
TRBV4-1	16	NA	TRBJ2-7	TRBD2	CASSQPGLAEASEQYF	TGCGCCAGCAGCCAACCCGGACTAGCGGAGGCCAGCGAGCAGTACTTC
TRBV30	15	NA	TRBJ2-2	NA	CAWKGGGANTGELFF	TGTGCCTGGAAGGGGGGAGGGGCGAACACCGGGGAGCTGTTTTTT
TRBV11-2	16	NA	TRBJ1-3	TRBD1	CASSLGSTGAGNTIYF	TGTGCCAGCAGCTTAGGGTCCACAGGGGCTGGAAACACCATATATTTT
TRBV7-2	15	once	TRBJ2-3	TRBD2	CASSSGTSGRNTQYF	TGTGCCAGCAGCTCCGGGACTAGCGGGAGGAATACGCAGTATTTT
TRBV30	14	NA	TRBJ1-4	NA	CAWSWDIVNEKLFF	TGTGCCTGGAGTTGGGACATAGTTAATGAAAAACTGTTTTTT
TRBV7-3	16	NA	TRBJ2-1	TRBD1	CASSPSGGTGRGEQFF	TGTGCCAGCAGCCCCTCCGGCGGGACAGGGAGGGGTGAGCAGTTCTTC
TRBV28	13	NA	TRBJ2-3	NA	CASSEAFTDTQYF	TGTGCCAGCAGTGAGGCGTTCACAGATACGCAGTATTTT
TRBV4-3	15	once	TRBJ1-1	TRBD1	CASSQEGQTAAEAFF	TGCGCCAGCAGCCAAGAGGGACAGACTGCAGCTGAAGCTTTCTTT
TRBV5-6	16	NA	TRBJ2-1	TRBD2	CASTLREGLAYNEQFF	TGTGCCAGCACCCTACGGGAGGGCCTGGCCTACAATGAGCAGTTCTTC
TRBV9	15	NA	TRBJ2-6	TRBD1	CASSVDRAGANVLTF	TGTGCCAGCAGCGTCGACAGGGCTGGGGCCAACGTCCTGACTTTC
TRBV7-3	17	NA	TRBJ2-3	TRBD2	CASSLNGLAGGPDTQYF	TGTGCCAGCAGCTTAAACGGACTAGCGGGAGGGCCGGATACGCAGTATTTT
TRBV6-6	16	few	TRBJ1-5	NA	CASRDQGAGFGQPQHF	TGTGCCAGCAGGGACCAAGGGGCTGGCTTTGGGCAGCCCCAGCATTTT
TRBV7-9	16	NA	TRBJ1-1	NA	CASSLGVSGVNTEAFF	TGTGCCAGCAGCTTGGGGGTTTCGGGAGTGAACACTGAAGCTTTCTTT
TRBV25-1	13	NA	TRBJ1-3	TRBD1	CANLTGDGNTIYF	TGTGCCAACTTAACAGGGGATGGAAACACCATATATTTT
TRBV6-5	13	NA	TRBJ2-7	TRBD1	CASSFRQGYEQYF	TGTGCCAGCAGTTTCCGACAGGGTTACGAGCAGTACTTC
TRBV5-1	13	NA	TRBJ1-1	NA	CASTPEGYTEAFF	TGCGCCAGCACCCCTGAGGGTTACACTGAAGCTTTCTTT
TRBV13	16	NA	TRBJ2-1	TRBD2	CASSLQTSGRADEQFF	TGTGCCAGCAGCTTACAGACTAGCGGGAGGGCCGATGAGCAGTTCTTC
TRBV30	11	NA	TRBJ2-1	NA	CAWAWADEQFF	TGTGCCTGGGCCTGGGCTGATGAGCAGTTCTTC
TRBV18	16	few	TRBJ2-2	NA	CASSPKGVLNTGELFF	TGTGCCAGCTCACCAAAAGGGGTCTTGAACACCGGGGAGCTGTTTTTT
TRBV30	16	NA	TRBJ2-5	TRBD1	CAWSGTGGTSRETQYF	TGTGCCTGGAGCGGGACAGGGGGGACCTCTCGAGAGACCCAGTACTTC
TRBV19	14	once	TRBJ1-1	NA	CASSMGGAYTEAFF	TGTGCCAGTAGTATGGGAGGGGCCTACACTGAAGCTTTCTTT
TRBV19	14	NA	TRBJ2-7	TRBD1	CASSMGTGTYEQYF	TGTGCCAGTAGTATGGGGACAGGAACCTACGAGCAGTACTTC
TRBV27	16	many	TRBJ2-7	TRBD1	CASSLSRTGLSYEQYF	TGTGCCAGCAGTTTAAGCAGGACAGGGCTCTCCTACGAGCAGTACTTC
TRBV4-1	17	once	TRBJ2-1	TRBD2	CASSQVQLAGGPGEQFF	TGCGCCAGCAGCCAAGTCCAGCTAGCGGGAGGGCCAGGGGAGCAGTTCTTC
TRBV7-2	13	NA	TRBJ2-5	NA	CASSFSFGETQYF	TGTGCCAGCAGCTTTAGCTTCGGAGAGACCCAGTACTTC
TRBV28	12	NA	TRBJ1-1	NA	CASSLRGMEAFF	TGTGCCAGCAGTTTAAGGGGGATGGAAGCTTTCTTT
TRBV4-3	18	NA	TRBJ1-2	NA	CASSRYGGSTGTNYGYTF	TGCGCCAGCAGCCGGTATGGGGGCTCCACTGGGACTAACTATGGCTACACCTTC
TRBV7-3	13	NA	TRBJ1-5	TRBD1	CASSLGQGQPQHF	TGTGCCAGCAGCCTGGGACAGGGCCAGCCCCAGCATTTT
TRBV18	17	NA	TRBJ2-5	TRBD2	CASSPRTSGRAGETQYF	TGTGCCAGCTCACCAAGGACTAGCGGGAGGGCGGGAGAGACCCAGTACTTC
TRBV5-6	18	NA	TRBJ1-2	NA	CASSLAAAGLGGNYGYTF	TGTGCCAGCAGCTTGGCCGCCGCGGGTTTGGGAGGTAACTATGGCTACACCTTC
TRBV4-1	13	NA	TRBJ1-2	NA	CASSQDLRGRYTF	TGCGCCAGCAGCCAAGATCTGCGGGGGCGCTACACCTTC
TRBV28	14	NA	TRBJ2-7	TRBD1	CASSLTGGPYEQYF	TGTGCCAGCAGTCTGACAGGGGGACCCTACGAGCAGTACTTC
TRBV4-1	16	NA	TRBJ1-5	TRBD1	CASSQGRGPANQPQHF	TGCGCCAGCAGCCAAGGCAGGGGGCCGGCAAATCAGCCCCAGCATTTT
TRBV5-4	18	NA	TRBJ2-2	TRBD2	CASSLEGLAGVRPRELFF	TGTGCCAGCAGCCTGGAGGGACTAGCGGGAGTACGGCCCCGGGAGCTGTTTTTT